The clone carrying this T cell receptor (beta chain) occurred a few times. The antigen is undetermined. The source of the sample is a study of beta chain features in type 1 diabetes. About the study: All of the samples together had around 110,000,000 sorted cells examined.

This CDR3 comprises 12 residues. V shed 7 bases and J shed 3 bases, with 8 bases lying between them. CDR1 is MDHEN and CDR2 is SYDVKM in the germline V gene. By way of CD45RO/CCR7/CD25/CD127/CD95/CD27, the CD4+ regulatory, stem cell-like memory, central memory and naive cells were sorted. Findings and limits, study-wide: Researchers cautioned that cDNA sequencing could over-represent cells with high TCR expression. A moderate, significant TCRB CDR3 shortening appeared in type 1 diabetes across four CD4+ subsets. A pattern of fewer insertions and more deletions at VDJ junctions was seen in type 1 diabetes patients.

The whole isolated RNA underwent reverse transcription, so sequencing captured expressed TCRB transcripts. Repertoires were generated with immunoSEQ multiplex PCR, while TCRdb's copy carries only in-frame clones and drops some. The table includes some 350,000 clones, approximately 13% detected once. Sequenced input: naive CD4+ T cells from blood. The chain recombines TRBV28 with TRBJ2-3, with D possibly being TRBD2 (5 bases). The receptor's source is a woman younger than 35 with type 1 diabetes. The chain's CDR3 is CASNLATDTQYF. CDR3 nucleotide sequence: TGTGCCAGCAACCTAGCAACAGATACGCAGTATTTT.